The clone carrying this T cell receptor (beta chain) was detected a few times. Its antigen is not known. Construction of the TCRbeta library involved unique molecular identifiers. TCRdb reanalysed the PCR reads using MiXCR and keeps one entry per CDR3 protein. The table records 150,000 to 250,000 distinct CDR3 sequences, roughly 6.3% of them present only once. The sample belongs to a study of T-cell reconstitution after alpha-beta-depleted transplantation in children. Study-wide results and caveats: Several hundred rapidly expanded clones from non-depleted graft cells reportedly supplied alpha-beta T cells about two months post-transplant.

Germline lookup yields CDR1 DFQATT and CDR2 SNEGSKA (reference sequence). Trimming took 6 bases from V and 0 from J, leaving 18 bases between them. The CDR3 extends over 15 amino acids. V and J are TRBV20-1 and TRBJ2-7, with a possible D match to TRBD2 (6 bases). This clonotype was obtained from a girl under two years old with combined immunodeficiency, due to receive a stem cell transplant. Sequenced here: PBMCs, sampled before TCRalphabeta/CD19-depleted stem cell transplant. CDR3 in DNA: TGCAGTGCCAACTGGGACTCGATAAGCTCCTACGAGCAGTACTTC. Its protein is CSANWDSISSYEQYF.